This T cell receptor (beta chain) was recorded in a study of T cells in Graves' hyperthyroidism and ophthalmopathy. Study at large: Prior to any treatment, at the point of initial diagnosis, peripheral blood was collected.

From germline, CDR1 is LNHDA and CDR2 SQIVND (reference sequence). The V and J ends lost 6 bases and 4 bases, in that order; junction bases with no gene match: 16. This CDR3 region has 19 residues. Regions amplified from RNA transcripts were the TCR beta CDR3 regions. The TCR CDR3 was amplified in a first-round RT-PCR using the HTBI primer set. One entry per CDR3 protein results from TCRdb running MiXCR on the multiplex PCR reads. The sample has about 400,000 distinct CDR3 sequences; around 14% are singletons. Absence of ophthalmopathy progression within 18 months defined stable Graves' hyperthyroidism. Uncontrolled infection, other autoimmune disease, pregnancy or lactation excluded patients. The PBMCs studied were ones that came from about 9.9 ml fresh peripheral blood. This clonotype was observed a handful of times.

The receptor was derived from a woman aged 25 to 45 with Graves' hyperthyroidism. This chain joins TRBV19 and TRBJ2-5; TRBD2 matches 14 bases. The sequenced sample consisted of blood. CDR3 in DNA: TGTGCCAGTAGCCGGCGAACCGGGACTAGCGGGAGATTCGGAGAGACCCAGTACTTC. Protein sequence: CASSRRTGTSGRFGETQYF.